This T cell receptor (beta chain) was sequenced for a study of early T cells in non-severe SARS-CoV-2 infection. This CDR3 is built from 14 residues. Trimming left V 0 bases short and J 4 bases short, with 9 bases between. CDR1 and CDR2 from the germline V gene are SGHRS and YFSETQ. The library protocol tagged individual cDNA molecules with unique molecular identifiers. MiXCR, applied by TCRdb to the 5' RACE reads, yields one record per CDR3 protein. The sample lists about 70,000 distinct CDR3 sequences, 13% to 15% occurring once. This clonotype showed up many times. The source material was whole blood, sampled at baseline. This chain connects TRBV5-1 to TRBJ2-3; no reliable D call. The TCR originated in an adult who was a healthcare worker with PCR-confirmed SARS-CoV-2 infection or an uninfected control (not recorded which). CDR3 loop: CASSLDQRPDTQYF. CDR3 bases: TGCGCCAGCAGCTTGGATCAGCGACCAGATACGCAGTATTTT.